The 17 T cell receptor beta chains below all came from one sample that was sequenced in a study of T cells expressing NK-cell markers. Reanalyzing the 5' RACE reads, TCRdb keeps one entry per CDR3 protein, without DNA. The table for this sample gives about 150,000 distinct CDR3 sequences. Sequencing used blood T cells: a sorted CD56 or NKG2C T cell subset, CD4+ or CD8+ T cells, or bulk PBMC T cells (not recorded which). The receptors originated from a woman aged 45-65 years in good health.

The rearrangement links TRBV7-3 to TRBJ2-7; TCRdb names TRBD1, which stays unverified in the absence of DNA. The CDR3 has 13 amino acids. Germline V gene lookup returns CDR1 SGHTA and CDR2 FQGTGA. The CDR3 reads CASSYGAAYEQYF. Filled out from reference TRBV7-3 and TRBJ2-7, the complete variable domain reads GAGVSQTPSNKVTEKGKYVELRCDPISGHTALYWYRQSLGQGPEFLIYFQGTGAADDSGLPNDRFFAVRPEGSVSTLKIQRTERGDSAVYLCASSYGAAYEQYFGPGTRLTVT.

The CDR3 reads CATSDRSTVDYGYTF. The chain combines TRBV24-1 with TRBJ1-2; the TRBD1 assignment by TCRdb is unverifiable without DNA. Germline V CDR1 and CDR2: KGHDR, SFDVKD. The CDR3 length is 15 residues.

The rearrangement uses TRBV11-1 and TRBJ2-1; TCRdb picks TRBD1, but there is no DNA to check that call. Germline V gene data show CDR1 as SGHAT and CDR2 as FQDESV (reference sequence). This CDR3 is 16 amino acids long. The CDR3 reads CASSSSGHFSYNEQFF. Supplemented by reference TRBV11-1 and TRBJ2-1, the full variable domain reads EAEVAQSPRYKITEKSQAVAFWCDPISGHATLYWYRQILGQGPELLVQFQDESVVDDSQLPKDRFSAERLKGVDSTLKIQPAELGDSAMYLCASSSSGHFSYNEQFFGPGTRLTVL.

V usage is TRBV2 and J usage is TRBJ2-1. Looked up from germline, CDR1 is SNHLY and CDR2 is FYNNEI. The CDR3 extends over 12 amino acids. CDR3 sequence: CASSLHEHEQFF.

The CDR3 spells CASSQWASETYEQYF. This chain joins TRBV4-1 and TRBJ2-7; TCRdb returns TRBD2, unconfirmable since there is no DNA. Germline values: CDR1 MGHRA, CDR2 YSYEKL. The CDR3 has 15 amino acids.

This chain's CDR3 is CASSQDLSGNTIYF. The chain has TRBV10-1 and TRBJ1-3. The CDR3 totals 14 residues. Germline CDR1 and CDR2: WNHNN and SYGVQD (reference sequence).

The chain's CDR3 is CATLNTVNTEAFF. The J gene is TRBJ1-1, the V gene TRBV27. Germline V gene data show CDR1 as MNHEY and CDR2 as SMNVEV (reference sequence). The CDR3 runs 13 residues.

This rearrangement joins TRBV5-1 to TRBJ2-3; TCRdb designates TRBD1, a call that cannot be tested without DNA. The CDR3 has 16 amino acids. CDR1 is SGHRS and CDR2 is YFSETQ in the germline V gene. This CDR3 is CASSLVRDSFTDTQYF.

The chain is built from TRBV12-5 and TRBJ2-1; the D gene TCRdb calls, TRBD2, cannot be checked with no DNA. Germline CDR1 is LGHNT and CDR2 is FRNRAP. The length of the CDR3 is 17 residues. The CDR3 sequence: CASGFPGLAGGYNEQFF.

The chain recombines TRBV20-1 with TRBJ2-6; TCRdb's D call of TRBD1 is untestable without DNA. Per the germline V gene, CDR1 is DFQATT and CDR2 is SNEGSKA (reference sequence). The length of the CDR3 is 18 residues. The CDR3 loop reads CSARRTGDSHSGANVLTF.

CDR3 loop: CASSLKPYTEAFF. V is TRBV5-6 and J is TRBJ1-1. Germline lookup yields CDR1 SGHDT and CDR2 YYEEEE. The CDR3 contains 13 residues.

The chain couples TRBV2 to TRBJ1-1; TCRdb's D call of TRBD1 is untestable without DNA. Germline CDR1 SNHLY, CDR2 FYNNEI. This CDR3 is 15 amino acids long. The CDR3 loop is CASARSGVGNTEAFF.

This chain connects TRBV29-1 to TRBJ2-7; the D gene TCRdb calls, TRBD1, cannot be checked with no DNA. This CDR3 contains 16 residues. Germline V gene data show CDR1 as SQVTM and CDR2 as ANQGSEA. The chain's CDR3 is CSVLSPGVFLPYEQYF.

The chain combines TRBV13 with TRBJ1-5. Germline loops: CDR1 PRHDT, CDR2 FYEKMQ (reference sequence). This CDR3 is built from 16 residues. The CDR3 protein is CASSLRLAGEDQPQHF.

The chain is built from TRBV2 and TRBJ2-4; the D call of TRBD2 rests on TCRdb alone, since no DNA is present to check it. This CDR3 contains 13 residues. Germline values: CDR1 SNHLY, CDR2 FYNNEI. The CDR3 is CAKSGSQKNIQYF.

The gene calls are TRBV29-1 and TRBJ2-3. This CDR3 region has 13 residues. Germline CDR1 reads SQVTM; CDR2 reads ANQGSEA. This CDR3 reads CSVEKVSADTQYF.

CDR3 residues: CASSDRKRTGSAYEQYF. This chain links TRBV7-9 with TRBJ2-7; TCRdb lists TRBD1, though no DNA is available to test this call. Germline V CDR1 and CDR2: SEHNR, FQNEAQ (reference sequence). The CDR3 is made up of 17 amino acids.